Listed below are T cell receptor beta chains from one sample, sequenced in a study of follicular helper T cells after annual influenza vaccination. Profiling relied on immunoSEQ multiplex PCR, and the TCRdb table lists in-frame clones only, not all of them. This table has about 11,000 clones, roughly 80% appearing once. Sequences were derived from CXCR5- memory CD4+ T cells sorted from blood, sampled on the day of influenza vaccination. These receptor sequences come from an adult who received the influenza vaccine. Each CDR3 is given with its conserved first and last residue. The D gene is left open where the match is weak. Clone size is not always given. Where it is, it says once, few, many or a class for expanded clones.

J: TRBJ2-7; D: .; V: TRBV11-2; size: .; CDR3: CASRRDTSYEQYF; DNA: TGTGCCAGCAGACGGGACACCTCCTACGAGCAGTACTTC
J: TRBJ2-5; D: .; V: TRBV27; size: .; CDR3: CASSLTGRGWETQYF; DNA: TGTGCCAGCAGTTTAACGGGACGTGGGTGGGAGACCCAGTACTTC
J: TRBJ1-1; D: TRBD1; V: TRBV5-6; size: .; CDR3: CASSRDRGTEAFF; DNA: TGTGCCAGCAGCAGGGACAGGGGAACTGAAGCTTTCTTT
J: TRBJ2-7; D: TRBD2; V: TRBV23-1; size: few; CDR3: CANRAGVHYEQYF; DNA: TGCGCCAACCGAGCGGGAGTCCACTACGAGCAGTACTTC
J: TRBJ1-2; D: .; V: TRBV5-1; size: .; CDR3: CASRQDSYGYTF; DNA: TGCGCCAGCCGACAGGACAGTTATGGCTACACCTTC
J: TRBJ2-6; D: .; V: TRBV5-1; size: .; CDR3: CASSSGQSSGANVLTF; DNA: TGCGCCAGCAGCTCCGGACAAAGCTCTGGGGCCAACGTCCTGACTTTC
J: TRBJ1-6; D: TRBD1; V: TRBV5-1; size: .; CDR3: CASSLAGGRNSPLHF; DNA: TGCGCCAGCAGCTTGGCAGGGGGCCGTAATTCACCCCTCCACTTT
J: TRBJ1-4; D: .; V: TRBV11-2; size: .; CDR3: CAWIGTTNEKLFF; DNA: TGTGCCTGGATTGGAACAACTAATGAAAAACTGTTTTTT
J: TRBJ2-5; D: .; V: TRBV6-1; size: .; CDR3: CASSEGDFQETQYF; DNA: TGTGCCAGCAGTGAAGGGGACTTCCAAGAGACCCAGTACTTC
J: TRBJ2-3; D: TRBD2; V: TRBV5-1; size: .; CDR3: CASSLEGLQNTQYF; DNA: TGCGCCAGCAGCTTGGAGGGACTACAGAATACGCAGTATTTT
J: TRBJ2-3; D: TRBD1; V: TRBV4-3; size: .; CDR3: CASSQGTGAGTDTQYF; DNA: TGCGCCAGCAGCCAAGGGACAGGGGCCGGCACAGATACGCAGTATTTT
J: TRBJ2-7; D: TRBD2; V: TRBV7-2; size: .; CDR3: CASSSSAGTVEQYF; DNA: TGTGCCAGCAGCTCCTCAGCGGGGACCGTCGAGCAGTACTTC
J: TRBJ2-4; D: TRBD1; V: TRBV5-1; size: .; CDR3: CASSGEGQIQYF; DNA: TGCGCCAGCAGCGGAGAGGGACAGATTCAGTACTTC
J: TRBJ1-4; D: TRBD1; V: TRBV30; size: few; CDR3: CAWSYRDSLNEKLFF; DNA: TGTGCCTGGAGTTACCGGGACAGCCTTAATGAAAAACTGTTTTTT
J: TRBJ1-1; D: .; V: TRBV28; size: .; CDR3: CASSSGQGPEAFF; DNA: TGTGCCAGCAGTTCGGGGCAGGGCCCTGAAGCTTTCTTT
J: TRBJ1-2; D: .; V: TRBV28; size: .; CDR3: CASSLIRSYGYTF; DNA: TGTGCCAGCAGTTTAATCAGGTCCTATGGCTACACCTTC
J: TRBJ2-1; D: .; V: TRBV6-4; size: .; CDR3: CASSVSSSDGNEQFF; DNA: TGTGCCAGCAGTGTTAGTAGCTCGGATGGTAATGAGCAGTTCTTC
J: TRBJ1-5; D: .; V: TRBV7-2; size: .; CDR3: CASSLAPRVQPQHF; DNA: TGTGCCAGCAGCTTAGCCCCCAGGGTTCAGCCCCAGCATTTT
J: TRBJ2-7; D: .; V: TRBV6-5; size: .; CDR3: CASSREREQYF; DNA: TGTGCCAGCAGTCGGGAAAGGGAGCAGTACTTC
J: TRBJ1-2; D: .; V: TRBV19; size: few; CDR3: CASNGGVNYGYTF; DNA: TGTGCCAGTAACGGGGGAGTGAACTATGGCTACACCTTC
J: TRBJ2-7; D: .; V: TRBV7-6; size: .; CDR3: CASSSTTDTYEQYF; DNA: TGTGCCAGCAGCTCGACGACGGACACCTACGAGCAGTACTTC
J: TRBJ1-4; D: .; V: TRBV4-3; size: .; CDR3: CASSRDPDLTNEKLFF; DNA: TGCGCCAGCAGCCGAGACCCGGACTTAACTAATGAAAAACTGTTTTTT
J: TRBJ1-1; D: .; V: TRBV28; size: .; CDR3: CASSFFNGRMNTEAFF; DNA: TGTGCCAGCAGTTTCTTCAACGGCCGGATGAACACTGAAGCTTTCTTT
J: TRBJ2-1; D: .; V: TRBV28; size: .; CDR3: CASSGRGLIGSEQFF; DNA: TGTGCCAGCAGTGGGAGGGGGCTTATCGGGAGTGAGCAGTTCTTC
J: TRBJ1-5; D: .; V: TRBV5-1; size: .; CDR3: CASSLDGARNQPQHF; DNA: TGCGCCAGCAGCTTGGACGGGGCGCGCAATCAGCCCCAGCATTTT
J: TRBJ2-7; D: .; V: TRBV6-5; size: .; CDR3: CASSSRTTFSYEQYF; DNA: TGTGCCAGCAGTTCGAGGACTACCTTTTCCTACGAGCAGTACTTC
J: TRBJ2-4; D: TRBD2; V: TRBV6-1; size: once; CDR3: CASSESPAGAKNIQYF; DNA: TGTGCCAGCAGTGAATCCCCAGCGGGGGCCAAAAACATTCAGTACTTC